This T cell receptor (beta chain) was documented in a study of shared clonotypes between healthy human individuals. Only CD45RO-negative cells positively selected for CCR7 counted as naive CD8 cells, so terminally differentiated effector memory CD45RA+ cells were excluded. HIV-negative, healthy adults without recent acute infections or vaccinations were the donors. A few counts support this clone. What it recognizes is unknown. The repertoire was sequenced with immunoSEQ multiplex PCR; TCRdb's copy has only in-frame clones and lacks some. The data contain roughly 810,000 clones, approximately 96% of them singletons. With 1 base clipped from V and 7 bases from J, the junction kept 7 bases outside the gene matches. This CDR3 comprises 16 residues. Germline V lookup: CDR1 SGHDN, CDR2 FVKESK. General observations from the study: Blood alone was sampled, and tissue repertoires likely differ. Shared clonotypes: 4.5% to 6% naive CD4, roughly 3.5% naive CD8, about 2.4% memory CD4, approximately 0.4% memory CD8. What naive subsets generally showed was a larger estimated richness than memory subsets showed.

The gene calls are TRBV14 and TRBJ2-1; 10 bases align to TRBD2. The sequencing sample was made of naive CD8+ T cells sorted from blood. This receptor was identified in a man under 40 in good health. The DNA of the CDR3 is TGTGCCAGCAGCCAAGGACAAGCGGGAGGGGGAAATGAGCAGTTCTTC. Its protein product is CASSQGQAGGGNEQFF.